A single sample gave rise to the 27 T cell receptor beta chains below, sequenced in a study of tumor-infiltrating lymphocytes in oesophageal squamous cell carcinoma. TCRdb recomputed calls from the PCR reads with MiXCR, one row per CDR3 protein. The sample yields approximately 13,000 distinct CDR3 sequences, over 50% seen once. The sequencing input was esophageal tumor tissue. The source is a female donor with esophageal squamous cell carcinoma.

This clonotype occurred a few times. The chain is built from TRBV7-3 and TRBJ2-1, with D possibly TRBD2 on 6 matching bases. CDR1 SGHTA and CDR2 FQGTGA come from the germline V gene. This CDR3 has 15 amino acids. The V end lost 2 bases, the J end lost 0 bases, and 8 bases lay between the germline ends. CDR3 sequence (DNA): TGTGCCAGCAGCTTACTAGCGTTCTCCTACAATGAGCAGTTCTTC. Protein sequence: CASSLLAFSYNEQFF.

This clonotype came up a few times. The CDR3 sequence: CASSLGQGVETQYF. For the CDR3, the DNA is TGTGCCAGCAGCCTGGGCCAGGGGGTGGAGACCCAGTACTTC. The chain couples TRBV7-6 to TRBJ2-5; 7 bases match TRBD1. Germline assignment: CDR1 SGHVS and CDR2 FNYEAQ. The CDR3 contains 14 residues. Losses at the gene ends were 5 bases for V and 5 bases for J; bases not matched to a gene: 8.

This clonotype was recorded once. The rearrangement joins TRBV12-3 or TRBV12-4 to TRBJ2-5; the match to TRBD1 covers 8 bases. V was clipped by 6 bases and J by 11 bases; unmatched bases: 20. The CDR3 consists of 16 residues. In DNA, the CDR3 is TGTGCCAGCAGCACCCCGCTTTCAGGGGGCAGCTATGAGCAGTACTTC. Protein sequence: CASSTPLSGGSYEQYF.

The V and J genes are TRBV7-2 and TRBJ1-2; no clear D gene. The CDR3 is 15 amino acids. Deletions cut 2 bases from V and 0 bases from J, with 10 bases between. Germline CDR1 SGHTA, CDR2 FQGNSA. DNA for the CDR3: TGTGCCAGCAGCTTATTGTCAGTTCCTAACTATGGCTACACCTTC. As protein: CASSLLSVPNYGYTF.

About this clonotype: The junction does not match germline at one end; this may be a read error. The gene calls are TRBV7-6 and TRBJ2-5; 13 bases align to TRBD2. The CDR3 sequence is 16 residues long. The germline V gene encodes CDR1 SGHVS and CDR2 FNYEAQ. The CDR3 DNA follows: TGTGCTAGCAGCCAAGGGGGGGGACTAGCGGGGACCGCCCAGTACTTC. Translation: CASSQGGGLAGTAQYF. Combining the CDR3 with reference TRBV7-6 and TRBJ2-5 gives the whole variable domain GAGVSQSPRYKVTKRGQDVALRCDPISGHVSLYWYRQALGQGPEFLTYFNYEAQQDKSGLPNDRFSAERPEGSISTLTIQRTEQRDSAMYRCASSQGGGLAGTAQYFGPGTRLLVL.

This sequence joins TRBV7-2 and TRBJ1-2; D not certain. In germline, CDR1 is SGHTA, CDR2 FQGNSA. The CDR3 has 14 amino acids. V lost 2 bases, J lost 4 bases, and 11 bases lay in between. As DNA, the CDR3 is TGTGCCAGCAGCTTATCTAGCGGCATCTATGGCTACACCTTC. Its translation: CASSLSSGIYGYTF. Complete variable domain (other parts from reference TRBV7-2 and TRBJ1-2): GAGVSQSPSNKVTEKGKDVELRCDPISGHTALYWYRQSLGQGLEFLIYFQGNSAPDKSGLPSDRFSAERTGGSVSTLTIQRTQQEDSAVYLCASSLSSGIYGYTFGSGTRLTVV.

In nucleotides, the CDR3 is TGCGCCAGCTGGACAGGCCCCTACAATGAGCAGTTCTTC. It encodes CASWTGPYNEQFF. V usage is TRBV10-2 and J usage is TRBJ2-1, with 7 nucleotides matching TRBD1. The germline V gene has CDR1 WSHSY and CDR2 SAAADI. The V gene end was trimmed by 8 bases and the J gene end by 2 bases; junction bases not matched to a gene: 3. This CDR3 region has 13 residues.

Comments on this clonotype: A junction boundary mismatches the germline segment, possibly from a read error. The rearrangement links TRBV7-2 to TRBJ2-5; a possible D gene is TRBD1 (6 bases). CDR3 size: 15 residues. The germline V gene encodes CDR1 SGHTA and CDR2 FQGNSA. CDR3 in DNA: TGTGCCAGCAGCACGTGGGCAGGGGCCATGTCACCCCTCCACTTC. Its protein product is CASSTWAGAMSPLHF.

The CDR3 loop reads CASSLVPSVYNEQFF. As DNA, the CDR3 is TGTGCCAGCAGCTTAGTTCCTAGCGTCTACAATGAGCAGTTCTTC. The V and J genes are TRBV11-2 and TRBJ2-1, with D possibly being TRBD2 (6 bases). There are 15 residues in the CDR3. V was trimmed by 1 base and J by 3 bases, leaving 10 bases between them. Per the germline V gene, CDR1 is SGHAT and CDR2 is FQNNGV. Variable domain in full (rest from reference TRBV11-2 and TRBJ2-1): EAGVAQSPRYKIIEKRQSVAFWCNPISGHATLYWYQQILGQGPKLLIQFQNNGVVDDSQLPKDRFSAERLKGVDSTLKIQPAKLEDSAVYLCASSLVPSVYNEQFFGPGTRLTVL.

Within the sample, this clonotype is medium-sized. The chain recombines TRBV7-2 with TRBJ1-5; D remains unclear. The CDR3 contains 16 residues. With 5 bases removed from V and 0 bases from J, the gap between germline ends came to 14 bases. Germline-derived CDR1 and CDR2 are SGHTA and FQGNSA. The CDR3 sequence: CASSALAGYSNQPQHF. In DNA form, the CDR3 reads TGTGCCAGCAGCGCCTTAGCCGGTTATAGCAATCAGCCCCAGCATTTT.

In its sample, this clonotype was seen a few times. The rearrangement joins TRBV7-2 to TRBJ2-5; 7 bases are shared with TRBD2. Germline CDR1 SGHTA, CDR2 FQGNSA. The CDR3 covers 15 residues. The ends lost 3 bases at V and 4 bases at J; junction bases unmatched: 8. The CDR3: CASSLNGGMRETQYF. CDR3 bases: TGTGCCAGCAGCTTGAACGGGGGGATGCGAGAGACCCAGTACTTC.

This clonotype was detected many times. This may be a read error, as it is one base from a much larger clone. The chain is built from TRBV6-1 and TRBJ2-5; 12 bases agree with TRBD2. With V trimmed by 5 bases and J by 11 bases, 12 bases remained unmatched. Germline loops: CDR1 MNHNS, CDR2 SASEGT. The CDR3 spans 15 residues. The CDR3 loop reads CASSRPSGRANEQYF. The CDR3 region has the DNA TGTGCCAGCAGTCGCCCTAGCGGGAGGGCCAATGAGCAGTACTTC.

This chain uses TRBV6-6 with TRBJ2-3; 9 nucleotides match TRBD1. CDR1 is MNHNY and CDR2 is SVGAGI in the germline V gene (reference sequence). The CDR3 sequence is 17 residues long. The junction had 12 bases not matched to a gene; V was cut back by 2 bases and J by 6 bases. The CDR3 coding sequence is TGTGCCAGCAGTTACACCGGACAGGGGCGTACCGGCGATACGCAGTATTTT. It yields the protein CASSYTGQGRTGDTQYF.

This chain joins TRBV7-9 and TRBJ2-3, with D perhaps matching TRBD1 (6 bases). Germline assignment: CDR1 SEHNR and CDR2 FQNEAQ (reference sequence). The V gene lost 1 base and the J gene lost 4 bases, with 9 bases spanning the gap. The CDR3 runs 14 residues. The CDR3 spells CASSLETGSDTQYF. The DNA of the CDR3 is TGTGCCAGCAGCTTAGAGACAGGTTCAGATACGCAGTATTTT.

The CDR3: CASSNSGSTDTQYF. The CDR3 nucleotides read TGTGCCAGCAGTAATAGCGGGAGCACAGATACGCAGTATTTT. The V call is TRBV11-1, the J call TRBJ2-3; 7 positions match TRBD2. The CDR3 runs 14 residues. J was trimmed by 0 bases and V by 6 bases; bases with no gene match: 3. CDR1 is SGHAT, CDR2 FQDESV, per germline (reference sequence).

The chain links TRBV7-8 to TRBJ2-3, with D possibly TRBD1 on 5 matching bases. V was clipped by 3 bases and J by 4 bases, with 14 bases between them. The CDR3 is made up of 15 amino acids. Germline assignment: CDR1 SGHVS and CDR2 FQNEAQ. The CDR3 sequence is CASSFHIDSADTQYF. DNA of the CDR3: TGTGCCAGCAGCTTCCACATCGACAGCGCAGATACGCAGTATTTT.

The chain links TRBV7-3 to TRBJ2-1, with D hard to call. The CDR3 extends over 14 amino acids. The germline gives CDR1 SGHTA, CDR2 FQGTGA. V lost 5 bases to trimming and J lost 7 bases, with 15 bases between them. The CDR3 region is CASSPLSSSNEQFF. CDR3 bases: TGTGCCAGCAGCCCCCTGAGTTCATCGAATGAGCAGTTCTTC.

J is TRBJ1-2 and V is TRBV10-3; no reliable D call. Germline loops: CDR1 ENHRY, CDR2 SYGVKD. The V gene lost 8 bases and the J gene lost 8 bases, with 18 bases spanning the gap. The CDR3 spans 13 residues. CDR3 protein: CAISRLGLRGYTF. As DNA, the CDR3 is TGTGCCATCTCTAGGCTAGGGTTAAGGGGCTACACCTTC.

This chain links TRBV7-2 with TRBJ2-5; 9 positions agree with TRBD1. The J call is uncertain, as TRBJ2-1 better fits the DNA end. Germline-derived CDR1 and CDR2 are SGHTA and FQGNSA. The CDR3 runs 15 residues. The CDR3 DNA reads TGTGCCAGCAGCCCGAAGGACAGGGGCTACAATGAGCAGTTCTTC. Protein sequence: CASSPKDRGYNEQFF.

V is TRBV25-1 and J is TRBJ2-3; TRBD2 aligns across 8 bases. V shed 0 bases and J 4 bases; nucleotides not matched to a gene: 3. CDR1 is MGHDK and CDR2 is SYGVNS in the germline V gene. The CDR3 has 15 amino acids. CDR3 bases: TGTGCCAGCAGTGAATATGGGCGGGAGGCAGATACGCAGTATTTT. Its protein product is CASSEYGREADTQYF.

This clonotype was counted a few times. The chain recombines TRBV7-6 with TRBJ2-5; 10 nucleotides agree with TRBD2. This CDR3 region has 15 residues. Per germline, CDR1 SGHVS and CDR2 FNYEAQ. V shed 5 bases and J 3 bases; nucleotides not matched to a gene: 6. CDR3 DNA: TGTGCCAGCAGCCTACGGACTAGCGGTGAAGAGACCCAGTACTTC. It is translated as CASSLRTSGEETQYF.

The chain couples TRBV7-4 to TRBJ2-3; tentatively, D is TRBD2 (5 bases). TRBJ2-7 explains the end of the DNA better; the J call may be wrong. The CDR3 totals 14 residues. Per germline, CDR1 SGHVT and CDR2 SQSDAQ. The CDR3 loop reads CASSAPRGGHEQYF. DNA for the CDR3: TGTGCCAGCAGCGCCCCTCGGGGTGGCCATGAGCAGTACTTC.

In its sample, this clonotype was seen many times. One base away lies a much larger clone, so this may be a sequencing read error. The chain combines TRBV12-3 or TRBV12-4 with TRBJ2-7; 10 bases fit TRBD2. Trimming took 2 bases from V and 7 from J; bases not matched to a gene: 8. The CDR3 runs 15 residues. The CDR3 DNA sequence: TGTGCCAGCAGTTTACAAGCGGGAGGGCCGTATGAGCAGTACTTC. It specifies CASSLQAGGPYEQYF.

Here the CDR3 reads CASRRYNEQFF. For the CDR3, the DNA is TGTGCCAGCCGACGTTACAATGAGCAGTTCTTC. V usage is TRBV6-1 and J usage is TRBJ2-5; D unclear. With the DNA end fitting TRBJ2-1 better, the J assignment may be wrong. Germline-derived CDR1 and CDR2 are MNHNS and SASEGT. CDR3 length equals 11 residues.

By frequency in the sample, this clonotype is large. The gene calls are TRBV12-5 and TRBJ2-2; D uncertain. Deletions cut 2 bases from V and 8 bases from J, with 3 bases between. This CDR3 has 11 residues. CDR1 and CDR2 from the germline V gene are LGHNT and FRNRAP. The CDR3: CASGLSGELFF. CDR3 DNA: TGTGCTAGTGGTTTGTCTGGGGAGCTGTTTTTT.

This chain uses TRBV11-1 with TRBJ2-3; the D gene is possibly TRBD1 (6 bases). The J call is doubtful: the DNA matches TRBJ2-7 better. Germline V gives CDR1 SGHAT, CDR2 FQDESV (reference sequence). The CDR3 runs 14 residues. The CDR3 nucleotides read TGTGCCAGCAGCCCACCCAACAGGGTCTACGAGCAGTACTTC. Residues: CASSPPNRVYEQYF.

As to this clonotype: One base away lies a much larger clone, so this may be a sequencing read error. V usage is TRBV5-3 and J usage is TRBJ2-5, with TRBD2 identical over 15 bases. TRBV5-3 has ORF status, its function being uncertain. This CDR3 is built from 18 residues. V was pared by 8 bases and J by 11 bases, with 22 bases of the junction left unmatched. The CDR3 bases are TGTGCCAGCAGCCTCACCGGGACTAGCGGGGGGAAACTTTACAAGCAGTACTTC. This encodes CASSLTGTSGGKLYKQYF.